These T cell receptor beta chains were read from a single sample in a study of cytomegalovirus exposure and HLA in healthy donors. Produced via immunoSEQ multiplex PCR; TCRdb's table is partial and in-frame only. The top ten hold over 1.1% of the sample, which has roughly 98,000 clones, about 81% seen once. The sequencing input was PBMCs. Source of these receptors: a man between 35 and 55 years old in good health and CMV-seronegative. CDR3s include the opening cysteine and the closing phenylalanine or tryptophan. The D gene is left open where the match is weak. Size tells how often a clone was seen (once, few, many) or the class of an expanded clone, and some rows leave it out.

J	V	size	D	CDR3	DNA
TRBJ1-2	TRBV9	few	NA	CASSVSVDYGYTF	TGTGCCAGCAGCGTCTCAGTGGACTATGGCTACACCTTC
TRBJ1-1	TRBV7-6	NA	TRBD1	CASSSTGWTEAFF	TGTGCCAGCAGCTCGACAGGGTGGACTGAAGCTTTCTTT
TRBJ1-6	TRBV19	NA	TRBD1	CASSPGQGVWTLHF	TGTGCCAGTAGCCCGGGACAGGGAGTTTGGACCCTCCACTTT
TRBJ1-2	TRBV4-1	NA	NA	CASSQVGSTGTYGYTF	TGCGCCAGCAGCCAAGTGGGTTCTACAGGGACCTATGGCTACACCTTC
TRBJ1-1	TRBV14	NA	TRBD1	CASSLGQGITEAFF	TGTGCCAGCAGCCTCGGACAGGGGATAACTGAAGCTTTCTTT
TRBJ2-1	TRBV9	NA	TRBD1	CASSVSGTGGFNEQFF	TGTGCCAGCAGCGTGTCCGGGACAGGGGGCTTCAATGAGCAGTTCTTC
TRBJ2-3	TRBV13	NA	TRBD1	CASSFRTGGTDTQYF	TGTGCCAGCAGCTTTAGGACAGGGGGAACAGATACGCAGTATTTT
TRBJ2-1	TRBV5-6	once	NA	CASSWENEQFF	TGTGCCAGCAGCTGGGAGAATGAGCAGTTCTTC
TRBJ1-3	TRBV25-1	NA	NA	CASSVGSKRNTIYF	TGTGCCAGCAGTGTGGGGAGTAAAAGAAACACCATATATTTT
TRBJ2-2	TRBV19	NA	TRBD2	CASSGRGAGELFF	TGTGCCAGTAGTGGTCGGGGGGCCGGGGAGCTGTTTTTT
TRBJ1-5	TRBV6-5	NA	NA	CASSAPGLNQPQHF	TGTGCCAGCAGTGCCCCGGGTTTGAATCAGCCCCAGCATTTT
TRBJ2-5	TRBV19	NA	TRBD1	CASTRTGGETQYF	TGTGCCAGTACCAGGACAGGGGGGGAGACCCAGTACTTC
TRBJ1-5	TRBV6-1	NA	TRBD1	CASSETGIVLYQPQHF	TGTGCCAGCAGTGAGACAGGGATCGTACTTTATCAGCCCCAGCATTTT
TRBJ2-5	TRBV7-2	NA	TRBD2	CASSPQRTSGQETQYF	TGTGCCAGCAGCCCACAGAGGACTAGCGGGCAAGAGACCCAGTACTTC
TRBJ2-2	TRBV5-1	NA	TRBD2	CASSLAGLAGLTGELFF	TGCGCCAGCAGCTTGGCGGGCCTAGCGGGGCTAACCGGGGAGCTGTTTTTT
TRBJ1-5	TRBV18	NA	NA	CASSPKGVQGWDQPQHF	TGTGCCAGCTCACCAAAGGGTGTTCAGGGATGGGATCAGCCCCAGCATTTT
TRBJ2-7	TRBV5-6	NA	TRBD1	CASSRVDRGAYEQYF	TGTGCCAGCAGCCGGGTCGACAGGGGGGCCTACGAGCAGTACTTC
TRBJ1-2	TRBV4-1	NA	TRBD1	CASSQGQGECGYTF	TGCGCCAGCAGCCAAGGTCAGGGGGAATGTGGCTACACCTTC
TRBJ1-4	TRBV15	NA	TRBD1	CATSKGQGTEKLFF	TGTGCCACCAGCAAGGGACAGGGTACTGAAAAACTGTTTTTT
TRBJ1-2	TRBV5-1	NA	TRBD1	CASSFLGSILNDRGFGGYTF	TGCGCCAGCAGCTTTTTGGGGTCCATCTTAAATGACAGGGGGTTTGGAGGCTACACCTTC
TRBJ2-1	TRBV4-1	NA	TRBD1	CASSLGRGQWDEQFF	TGCGCCAGCAGCCTTGGCAGGGGGCAATGGGATGAGCAGTTCTTC
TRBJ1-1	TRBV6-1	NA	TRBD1	CASMTDRGGSTEAFF	TGTGCCAGCATGACTGACAGGGGGGGGAGCACTGAAGCTTTCTTT
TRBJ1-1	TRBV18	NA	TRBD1	CASSGQMNTEAFF	TGTGCCAGCTCGGGACAGATGAACACTGAAGCTTTCTTT
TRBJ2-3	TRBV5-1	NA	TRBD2	CASSLARTSGGHDTQYF	TGCGCCAGCAGCTTGGCGCGGACTAGCGGGGGCCACGATACGCAGTATTTT
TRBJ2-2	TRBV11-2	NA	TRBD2	CASSYTSGGADTGELFF	TGTGCCAGCAGCTATACTAGCGGGGGGGCGGACACCGGGGAGCTGTTTTTT
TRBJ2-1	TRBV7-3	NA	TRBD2	CASSLILAGGPNEQFF	TGTGCCAGCAGCCTAATACTAGCGGGGGGGCCCAATGAGCAGTTCTTC
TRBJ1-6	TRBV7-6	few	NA	CASSAQGGYNSPLHF	TGTGCCAGCAGCGCGCAGGGAGGCTATAATTCACCCCTCCACTTT
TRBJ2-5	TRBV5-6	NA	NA	CASSLGGGALRETQYF	TGTGCCAGCAGCTTGGGCGGAGGGGCCTTGCGAGAGACCCAGTACTTC
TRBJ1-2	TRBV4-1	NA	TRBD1	CASSTRTGKNYGYTF	TGCGCCAGCAGCACCCGGACAGGAAAAAACTATGGCTACACCTTC
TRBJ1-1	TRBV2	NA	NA	CADISRNTEAFF	TGTGCCGACATTTCACGGAACACTGAAGCTTTCTTT
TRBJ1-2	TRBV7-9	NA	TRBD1	CASSSNLGQGHGYTF	TGTGCCAGCAGCTCCAATCTCGGACAGGGACATGGCTACACCTTC
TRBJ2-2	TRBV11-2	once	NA	CASSELAGTTGELFF	TGTGCCAGCAGCGAACTGGCGGGGACCACCGGGGAGCTGTTTTTT
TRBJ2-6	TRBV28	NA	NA	CASRLRLGTGANVLTF	TGTGCCAGCAGATTACGCTTGGGCACTGGGGCCAACGTCCTGACTTTC
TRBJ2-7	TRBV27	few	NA	CASSDTTVPREQYF	TGTGCCAGCAGTGACACCACTGTTCCGCGCGAGCAGTACTTC
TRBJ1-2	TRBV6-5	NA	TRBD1	CASSYWTGANYGYTF	TGTGCCAGCAGTTACTGGACAGGGGCGAACTATGGCTACACCTTC
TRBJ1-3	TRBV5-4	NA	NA	CASSIDSSPGNTIYF	TGTGCCAGCAGCATAGACAGCTCCCCTGGAAACACCATATATTTT
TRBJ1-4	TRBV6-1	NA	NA	CASSAQRELFF	TGTGCCAGCAGTGCCCAGCGGGAACTGTTTTTT
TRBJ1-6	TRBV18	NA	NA	CASSPVAGVNSPLHF	TGTGCCAGCTCACCGGTGGCAGGGGTTAATTCACCCCTCCACTTT
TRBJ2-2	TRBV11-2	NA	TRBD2	CASSLGLAGDGELFF	TGTGCCAGCAGCCTCGGACTAGCGGGGGACGGGGAGCTGTTTTTT
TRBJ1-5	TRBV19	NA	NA	CASHTSGGQPQHF	TGTGCCAGCCATACATCCGGCGGGCAGCCCCAGCATTTT
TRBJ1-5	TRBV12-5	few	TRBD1	CASGSGQGHQPQHF	TGTGCTAGTGGTTCCGGACAGGGGCATCAGCCCCAGCATTTT
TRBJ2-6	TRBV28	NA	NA	CASSLCQLTRRVSGANVLTF	TGTGCCAGCAGTTTATGCCAACTAACCCGCCGGGTCTCTGGGGCCAACGTCCTGACTTTC
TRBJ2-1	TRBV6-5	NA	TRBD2	CASSLGLAGPTNEQFF	TGTGCCAGCAGTTTGGGACTAGCGGGGCCCACCAATGAGCAGTTCTTC
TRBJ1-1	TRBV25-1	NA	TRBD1	CASSEDRGPTEAFF	TGTGCCAGCAGTGAGGACAGGGGGCCCACTGAAGCTTTCTTT
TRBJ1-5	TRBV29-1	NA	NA	CSVLWDNSNQPQHF	TGCAGCGTTCTCTGGGACAATAGCAATCAGCCCCAGCATTTT
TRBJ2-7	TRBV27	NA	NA	CASSLQALGSYEQYF	TGTGCCAGCAGTTTACAGGCTCTCGGATCCTACGAGCAGTACTTC
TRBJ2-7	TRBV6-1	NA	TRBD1	CATSYLTGVIDEQYF	TGTGCCACCTCGTATTTAACAGGGGTGATTGACGAGCAGTACTTC
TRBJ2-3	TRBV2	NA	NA	CASSLVTDTQYF	TGTGCCAGCAGCCTCGTTACAGATACGCAGTATTTT
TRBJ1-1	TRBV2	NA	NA	CASRRVGSGEAFF	TGTGCCAGCCGGAGGGTGGGGAGCGGTGAAGCTTTCTTT
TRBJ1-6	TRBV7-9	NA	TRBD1	CASSRGQVGNSPLHF	TGTGCCAGCAGTCGAGGACAGGTCGGGAATTCACCCCTCCACTTT
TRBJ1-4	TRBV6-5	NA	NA	CASSYSSGIGEKLFF	TGTGCCAGCAGTTACTCGTCCGGGATCGGGGAAAAACTGTTTTTT
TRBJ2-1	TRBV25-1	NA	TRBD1	CASSELGQEYNEQFF	TGTGCCAGCAGTGAATTGGGACAGGAATACAATGAGCAGTTCTTC
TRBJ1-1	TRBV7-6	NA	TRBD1	CASSLGAAGGSFF	TGTGCCAGCAGCTTAGGCGCCGCAGGGGGTTCTTTCTTT
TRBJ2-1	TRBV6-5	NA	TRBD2	CASQQGLGSYNEQFF	TGTGCCAGCCAACAGGGACTAGGCTCCTACAATGAGCAGTTCTTC
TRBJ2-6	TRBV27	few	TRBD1	CASSWTGSGANVLTF	TGTGCCAGCAGTTGGACAGGGTCTGGGGCCAACGTCCTGACTTTC